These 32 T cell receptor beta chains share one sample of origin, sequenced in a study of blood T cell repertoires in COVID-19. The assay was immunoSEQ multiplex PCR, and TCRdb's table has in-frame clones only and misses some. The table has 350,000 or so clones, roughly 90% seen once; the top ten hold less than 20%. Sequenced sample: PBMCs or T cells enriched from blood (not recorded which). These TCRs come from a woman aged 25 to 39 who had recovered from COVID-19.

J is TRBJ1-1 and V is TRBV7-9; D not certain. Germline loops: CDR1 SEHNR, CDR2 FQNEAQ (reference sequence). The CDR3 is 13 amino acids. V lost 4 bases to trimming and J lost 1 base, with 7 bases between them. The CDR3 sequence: CASSYRENTEAFF. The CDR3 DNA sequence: TGTGCCAGCAGCTACCGGGAGAACACTGAAGCTTTCTTT.

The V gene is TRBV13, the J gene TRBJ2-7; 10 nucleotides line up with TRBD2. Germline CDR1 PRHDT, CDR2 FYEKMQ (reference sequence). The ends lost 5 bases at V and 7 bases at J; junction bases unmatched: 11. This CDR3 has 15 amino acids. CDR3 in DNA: TGTGCCAGCAGCCACAGCGGGGGGGCTGTGAGAGAGCAGTACTTC. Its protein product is CASSHSGGAVREQYF.

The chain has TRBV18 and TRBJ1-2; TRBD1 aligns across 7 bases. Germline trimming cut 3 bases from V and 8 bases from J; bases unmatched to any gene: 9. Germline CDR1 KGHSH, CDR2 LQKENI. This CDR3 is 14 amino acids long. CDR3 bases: TGTGCCAGCTCACCGATACAGGGGATCGGCGGCTACACCTTC. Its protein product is CASSPIQGIGGYTF.

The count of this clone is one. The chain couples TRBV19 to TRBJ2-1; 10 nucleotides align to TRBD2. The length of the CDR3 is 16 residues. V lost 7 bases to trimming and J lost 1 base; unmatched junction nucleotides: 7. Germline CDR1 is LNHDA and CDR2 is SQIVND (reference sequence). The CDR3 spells CASKAGGPGSYNEQFF. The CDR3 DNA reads TGTGCCAGTAAAGCGGGAGGGCCGGGTTCCTACAATGAGCAGTTCTTC.

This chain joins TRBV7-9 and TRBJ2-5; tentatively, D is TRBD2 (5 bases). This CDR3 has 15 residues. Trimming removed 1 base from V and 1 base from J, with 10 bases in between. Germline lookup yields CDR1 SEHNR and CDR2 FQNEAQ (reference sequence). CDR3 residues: CASSLGGFSQETQYF. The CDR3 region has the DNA TGTGCCAGCAGCTTAGGCGGGTTCTCCCAAGAGACCCAGTACTTC. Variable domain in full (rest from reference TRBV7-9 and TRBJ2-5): DTGVSQNPRHKITKRGQNVTFRCDPISEHNRLYWYRQTLGQGPEFLTYFQNEAQLEKSRLLSDRFSAERPKGSFSTLEIQRTEQGDSAMYLCASSLGGFSQETQYFGPGTRLLVL.

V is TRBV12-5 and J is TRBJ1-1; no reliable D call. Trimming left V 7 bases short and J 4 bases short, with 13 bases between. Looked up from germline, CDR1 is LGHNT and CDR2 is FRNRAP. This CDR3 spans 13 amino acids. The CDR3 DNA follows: TGTGCTAGTGCCCCGGGATATGGCACTGAAGCTTTCTTT. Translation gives CASAPGYGTEAFF.

CDR3 coding DNA: TGTGCCAGCAGCTTAAACAGGGTCCAGACCCAGTACTTC. Residues: CASSLNRVQTQYF. This chain connects TRBV7-8 to TRBJ2-5, with a possible D match to TRBD1 (6 bases). Germline CDR1 is SGHVS and CDR2 is FQNEAQ. The CDR3 is 13 residues long. Trimming pared 2 bases from V and 6 bases from J, leaving 10 bases between.

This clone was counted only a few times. CDR3 region: CASSRDSQETQYF. CDR3 nucleotides: TGTGCCAGCAGCCGGGACAGCCAAGAGACCCAGTACTTC. The gene calls are TRBV6-2 or TRBV6-3 and TRBJ2-5; 7 bases fit TRBD1. CDR1 and CDR2 from the germline V gene are MNHEY and SVGEGT. The V and J ends lost 6 bases and 1 base, in that order; junction bases with no gene match: 2. The CDR3 covers 13 residues.

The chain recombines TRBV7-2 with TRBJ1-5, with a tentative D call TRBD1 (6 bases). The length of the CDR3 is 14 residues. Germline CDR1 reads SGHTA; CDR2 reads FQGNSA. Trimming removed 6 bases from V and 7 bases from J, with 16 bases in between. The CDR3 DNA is TGTGCCAGCAGTCCGCGCGGTGGGGGCCAGCCCCAGCATTTT. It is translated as CASSPRGGGQPQHF.

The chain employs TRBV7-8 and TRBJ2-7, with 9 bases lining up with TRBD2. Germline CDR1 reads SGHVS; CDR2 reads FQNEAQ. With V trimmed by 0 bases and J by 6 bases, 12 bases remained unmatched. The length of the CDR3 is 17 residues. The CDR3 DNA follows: TGTGCCAGCAGCTTAGCTGGGCTAGCGGGATTAGGGGGCGAGCAGTACTTC. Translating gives CASSLAGLAGLGGEQYF.

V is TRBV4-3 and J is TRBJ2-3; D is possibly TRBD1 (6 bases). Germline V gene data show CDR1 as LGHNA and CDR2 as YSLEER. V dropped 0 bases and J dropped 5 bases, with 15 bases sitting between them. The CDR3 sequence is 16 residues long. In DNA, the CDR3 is TGCGCCAGCAGCCAAGATCGGGGCAGGGGCTTAGATACGCAGTATTTT. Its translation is CASSQDRGRGLDTQYF.

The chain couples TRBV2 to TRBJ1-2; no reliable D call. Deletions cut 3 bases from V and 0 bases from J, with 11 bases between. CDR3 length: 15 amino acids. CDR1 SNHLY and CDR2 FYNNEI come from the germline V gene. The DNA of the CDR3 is TGTGCCAGCAGTGAGTACCGAGGAGCTAACTATGGCTACACCTTC. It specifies CASSEYRGANYGYTF.

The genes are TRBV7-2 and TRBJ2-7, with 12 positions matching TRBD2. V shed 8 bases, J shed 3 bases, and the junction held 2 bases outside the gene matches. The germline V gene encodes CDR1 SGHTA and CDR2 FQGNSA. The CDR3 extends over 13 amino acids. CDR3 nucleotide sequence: TGTGCCAGCCGACTAGCGGGAGACTACGAGCAGTACTTC. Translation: CASRLAGDYEQYF.

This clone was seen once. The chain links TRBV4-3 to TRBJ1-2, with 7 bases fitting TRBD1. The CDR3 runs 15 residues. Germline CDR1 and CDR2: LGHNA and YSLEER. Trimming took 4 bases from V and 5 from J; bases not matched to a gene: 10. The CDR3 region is CASSPGDRVGYGYTF. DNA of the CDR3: TGCGCCAGCAGCCCAGGCGACAGGGTAGGGTATGGCTACACCTTC.

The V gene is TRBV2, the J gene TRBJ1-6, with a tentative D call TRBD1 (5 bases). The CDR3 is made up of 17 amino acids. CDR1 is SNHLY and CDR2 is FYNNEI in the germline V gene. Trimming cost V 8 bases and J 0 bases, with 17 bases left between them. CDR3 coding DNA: TGTGCCAGCCGCGAGGACAAGGGAAGCTCCTATAATTCACCCCTCCACTTT. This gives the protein CASREDKGSSYNSPLHF.

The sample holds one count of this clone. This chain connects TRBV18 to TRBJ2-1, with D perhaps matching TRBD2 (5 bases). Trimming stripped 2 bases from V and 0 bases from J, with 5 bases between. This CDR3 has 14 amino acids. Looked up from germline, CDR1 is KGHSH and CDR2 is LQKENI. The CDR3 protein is CASSPTSSYNEQFF. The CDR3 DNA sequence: TGTGCCAGCTCACCAACTAGCTCCTACAATGAGCAGTTCTTC.

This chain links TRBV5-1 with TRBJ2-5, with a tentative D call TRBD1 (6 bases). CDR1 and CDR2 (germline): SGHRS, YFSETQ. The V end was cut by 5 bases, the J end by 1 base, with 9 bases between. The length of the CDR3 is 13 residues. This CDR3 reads CASSPDSQETQYF. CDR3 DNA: TGCGCCAGCAGTCCGGACAGCCAAGAGACCCAGTACTTC.

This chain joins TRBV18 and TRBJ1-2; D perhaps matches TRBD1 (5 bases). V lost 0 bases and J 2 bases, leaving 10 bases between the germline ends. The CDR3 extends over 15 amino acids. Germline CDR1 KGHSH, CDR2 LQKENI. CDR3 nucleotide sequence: TGTGCCAGCTCACCACCATCAGGGTACAACTATGGCTACACCTTC. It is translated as CASSPPSGYNYGYTF.

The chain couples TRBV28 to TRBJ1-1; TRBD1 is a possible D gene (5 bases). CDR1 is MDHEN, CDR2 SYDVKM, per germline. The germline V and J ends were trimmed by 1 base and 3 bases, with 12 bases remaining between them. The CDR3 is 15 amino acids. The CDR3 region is CASSLSGGGYTEAFF. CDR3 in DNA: TGTGCCAGCAGTTTATCCGGGGGTGGGTACACTGAAGCTTTCTTT.

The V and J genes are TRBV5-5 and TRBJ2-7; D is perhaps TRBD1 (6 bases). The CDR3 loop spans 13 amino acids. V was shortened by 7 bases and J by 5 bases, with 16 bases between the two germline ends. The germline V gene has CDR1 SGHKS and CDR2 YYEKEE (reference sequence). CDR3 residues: CASEAIYRDEQYF. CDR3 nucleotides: TGTGCCAGCGAGGCGATATACAGGGACGAGCAGTACTTC.

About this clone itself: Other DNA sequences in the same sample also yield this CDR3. The chain's CDR3 is CASSQPGQGSYEQYF. CDR3 coding DNA: TGCGCCAGCAGCCAACCGGGACAGGGCTCCTACGAGCAGTACTTC. The chain carries TRBV4-1 and TRBJ2-7; 9 bases match TRBD1. The CDR3 covers 15 residues. Trimming took 2 bases from V and 0 from J; bases not matched to a gene: 2. From germline, CDR1 is MGHRA and CDR2 YSYEKL.

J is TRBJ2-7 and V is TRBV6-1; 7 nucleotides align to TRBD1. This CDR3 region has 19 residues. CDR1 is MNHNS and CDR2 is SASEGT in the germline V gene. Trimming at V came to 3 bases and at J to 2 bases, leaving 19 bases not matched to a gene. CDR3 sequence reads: CASSDSAHDRRGFPYEQYF. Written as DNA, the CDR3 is TGTGCCAGCAGTGATTCGGCCCACGACCGCAGGGGGTTTCCCTACGAGCAGTACTTC.

Here the CDR3 DNA reads TGTGCCACCAGTGATCCCACAGGGGATGGCTCTGGAAACACCATATATTTT. Translated: CATSDPTGDGSGNTIYF. The V gene is TRBV24-1, the J gene TRBJ1-3, with 7 bases matching TRBD1. Germline assignment: CDR1 KGHDR and CDR2 SFDVKD. V gave up 3 bases and J gave up 0 bases; unmatched junction bases: 7. The CDR3 has 17 amino acids.

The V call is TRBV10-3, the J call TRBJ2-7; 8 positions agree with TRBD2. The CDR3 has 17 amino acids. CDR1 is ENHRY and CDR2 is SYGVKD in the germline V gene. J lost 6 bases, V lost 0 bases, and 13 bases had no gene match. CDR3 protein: CAISESGAGGSLGEQYF. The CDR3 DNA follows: TGTGCCATCAGTGAGTCGGGGGCGGGGGGCAGCCTTGGCGAGCAGTACTTC.

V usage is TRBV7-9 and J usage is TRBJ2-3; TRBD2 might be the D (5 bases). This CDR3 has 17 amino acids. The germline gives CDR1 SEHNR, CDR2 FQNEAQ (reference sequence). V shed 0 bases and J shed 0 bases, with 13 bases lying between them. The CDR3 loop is CASSLAGVPPSTDTQYF. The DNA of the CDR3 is TGTGCCAGCAGCTTAGCGGGAGTGCCCCCAAGCACAGATACGCAGTATTTT.

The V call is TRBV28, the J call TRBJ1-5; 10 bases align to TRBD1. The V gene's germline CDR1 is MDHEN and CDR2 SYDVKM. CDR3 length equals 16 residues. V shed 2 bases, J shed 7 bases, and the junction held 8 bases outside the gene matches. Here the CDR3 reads CASSLRRQGAGQPQHF. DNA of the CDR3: TGTGCCAGCAGTTTACGGCGACAGGGGGCGGGACAGCCCCAGCATTTT.

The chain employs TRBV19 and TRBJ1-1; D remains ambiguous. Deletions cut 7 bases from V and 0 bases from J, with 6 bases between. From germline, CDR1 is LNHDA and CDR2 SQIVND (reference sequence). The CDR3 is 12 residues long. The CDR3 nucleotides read TGTGCCAGTAATAGTCTGAACACTGAAGCTTTCTTT. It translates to CASNSLNTEAFF.

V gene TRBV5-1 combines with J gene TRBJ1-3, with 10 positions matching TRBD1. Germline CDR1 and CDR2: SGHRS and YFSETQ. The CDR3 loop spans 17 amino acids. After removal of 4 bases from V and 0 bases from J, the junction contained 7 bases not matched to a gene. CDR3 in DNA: TGCGCCAGCAGCGGGGGACAGGGGATTCTCTCTGGAAACACCATATATTTT. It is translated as CASSGGQGILSGNTIYF.

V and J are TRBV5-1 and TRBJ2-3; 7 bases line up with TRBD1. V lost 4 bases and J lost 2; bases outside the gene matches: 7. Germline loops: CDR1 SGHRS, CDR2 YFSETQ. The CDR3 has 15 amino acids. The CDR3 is CASSAHRGNTDTQYF. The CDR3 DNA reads TGCGCCAGCAGCGCTCACAGGGGCAACACAGATACGCAGTATTTT.

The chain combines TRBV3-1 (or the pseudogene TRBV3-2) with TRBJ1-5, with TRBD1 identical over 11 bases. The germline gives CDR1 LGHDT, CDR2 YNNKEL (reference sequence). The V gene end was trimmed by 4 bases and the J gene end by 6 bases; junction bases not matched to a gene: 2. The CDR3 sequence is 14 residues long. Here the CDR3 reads CASSPGTGGQPQHF. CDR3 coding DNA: TGTGCCAGCAGCCCGGGGACAGGGGGTCAGCCCCAGCATTTT.

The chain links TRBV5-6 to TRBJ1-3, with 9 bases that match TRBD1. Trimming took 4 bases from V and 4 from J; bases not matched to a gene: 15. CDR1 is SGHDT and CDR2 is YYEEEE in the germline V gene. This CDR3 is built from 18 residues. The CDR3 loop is CASSLRFAGQGLGNTIYF. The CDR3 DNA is TGTGCCAGCAGCCTTCGATTTGCTGGACAGGGGTTAGGAAACACCATATATTTT.

As DNA, the CDR3 is TGCAGTGCTAATGACGCGGGGCTCAATCAGCCCCAGCATTTT. Protein product: CSANDAGLNQPQHF. This chain uses TRBV20-1 with TRBJ1-5; possible D gene TRBD1, 5 bases. The CDR3 totals 14 residues. V was trimmed by 4 bases and J by 3 bases, leaving 13 bases between them. Germline V CDR1 and CDR2: DFQATT, SNEGSKA (reference sequence).